The 17 T cell receptor beta chains in this list originate from one sample, sequenced in a study of T cell responses to AZD1222 COVID-19 vaccine. Clones were read by immunoSEQ multiplex PCR, and TCRdb kept only the in-frame ones, dropping some. The table includes 150,000 or so clones, approximately 90% detected once. The sequences come from peripheral blood, collected on day 0 of AZD1222 vaccination. The receptors here all came from an adult in good health.

The chain combines TRBV4-3 with TRBJ2-1; a possible D gene is TRBD1 (6 bases). This CDR3 is built from 14 residues. The germline V gene has CDR1 LGHNA and CDR2 YSLEER. V lost 0 bases and J 8 bases, leaving 11 bases between the germline ends. The CDR3 DNA follows: TGCGCCAGCAGCCAAGAAAGCAGGGGTGATGAGCAGTTCTTC. The encoded protein is CASSQESRGDEQFF.

The gene calls are TRBV28 and TRBJ1-6; D remains ambiguous. Trimming took 2 bases from V and 9 from J, leaving 11 bases between them. The CDR3 contains 14 residues. Germline CDR1 MDHEN, CDR2 SYDVKM. The CDR3 region is CASSLPRTASPLHF. The CDR3 DNA follows: TGTGCCAGCAGTTTACCTCGGACGGCTTCACCCCTCCACTTT. Complete variable domain (other parts from reference TRBV28 and TRBJ1-6): DVKVTQSSRYLVKRTGEKVFLECVQDMDHENMFWYRQDPGLGLRLIYFSYDVKMKEKGDIPEGYSVSREKKERFSLILESASTNQTSMYLCASSLPRTASPLHFGNGTRLTVT.

The rearrangement joins TRBV3-1 (or the pseudogene TRBV3-2) to TRBJ1-1; D may be TRBD1 (5 bases). Germline V gives CDR1 LGHDT, CDR2 YNNKEL (reference sequence). The V end was cut by 0 bases, the J end by 5 bases, with 10 bases between. The CDR3 consists of 14 residues. The CDR3 coding sequence is TGTGCCAGCAGCCAAGATAGTCGGGGGACTGAAGCTTTCTTT. Its translation: CASSQDSRGTEAFF.

This chain uses TRBV28 with TRBJ1-2; TRBD1 agrees at 8 bases. This CDR3 has 15 amino acids. After removal of 6 bases from V and 7 bases from J, the junction contained 13 bases not matched to a gene. Germline-derived CDR1 and CDR2 are MDHEN and SYDVKM. CDR3 sequence reads: CASRTADRDFLGYTF. DNA for the CDR3: TGTGCCAGCAGGACGGCGGACAGGGACTTTCTTGGCTACACCTTC.

The rearrangement joins TRBV28 to TRBJ1-4, with D hard to call. Trimming took off 8 bases at V and 8 bases at J, with 15 bases between the two ends. Germline assignment: CDR1 MDHEN and CDR2 SYDVKM. The CDR3 has 13 amino acids. CDR3 protein: CASLMKGSEKLFF. The CDR3 DNA reads TGTGCCAGCCTGATGAAGGGTAGCGAAAAACTGTTTTTT.

The rearrangement uses TRBV18 and TRBJ2-1; D may be TRBD1 (5 bases). Germline CDR1 and CDR2: KGHSH and LQKENI. The CDR3 loop spans 15 amino acids. V gave up 2 bases and J gave up 4 bases, with 12 bases separating them. This CDR3 is CASSPADRQYNEQFF. The CDR3 DNA follows: TGTGCCAGCTCACCAGCGGATCGACAGTACAATGAGCAGTTCTTC.

The chain combines TRBV14 with TRBJ1-2, with D uncertain. This CDR3 comprises 16 residues. Germline values: CDR1 SGHDN, CDR2 FVKESK. V gave up 1 base and J gave up 4 bases, with 16 bases separating them. The CDR3 reads CASSQAAGGIFYGYTF. The CDR3 DNA follows: TGTGCCAGCAGCCAAGCGGCAGGAGGAATCTTCTATGGCTACACCTTC.

The chain couples TRBV27 to TRBJ2-7; D possibly corresponds to TRBD2 (7 bases). The CDR3 length is 15 residues. V gave up 7 bases and J gave up 0 bases, with 16 bases separating them. Germline CDR1 MNHEY, CDR2 SMNVEV (reference sequence). The CDR3 region has the DNA TGTGCCAGCACCATGAGGGGGGGCAGCTCCTACGAGCAGTACTTC. Translation: CASTMRGGSSYEQYF.

The chain combines TRBV12-5 with TRBJ1-1; D perhaps matches TRBD1 (5 bases). The V gene's germline CDR1 is LGHNT and CDR2 FRNRAP. This CDR3 comprises 15 residues. V lost 5 bases, J lost 5 bases, and 18 bases lay in between. The CDR3 spells CASGPDAGKWTEAFF. The CDR3 nucleotides read TGTGCTAGTGGTCCCGATGCAGGGAAGTGGACTGAAGCTTTCTTT.

This clone was counted once. The rearrangement uses TRBV9 and TRBJ2-2; D is ambiguous. The CDR3 extends over 15 amino acids. Between the trimmed V and J ends, which lost 0 bases and 2 bases, there was a span of 8 bases. The germline V gene has CDR1 SGDLS and CDR2 YYNGEE. In DNA form, the CDR3 reads TGTGCCAGCAGCGTAGACGGCTATAACACCGGGGAGCTGTTTTTT. Protein: CASSVDGYNTGELFF.

This chain uses TRBV7-2 with TRBJ2-4; no reliable D call. The germline V gene encodes CDR1 SGHTA and CDR2 FQGNSA. Deletions cut 5 bases from V and 0 bases from J, with 5 bases between. CDR3 length: 13 amino acids. CDR3 protein: CASSPLAKNIQYF. The CDR3 coding sequence is TGTGCCAGCAGCCCCTTAGCCAAAAACATTCAGTACTTC.

CDR3: CAISESIQGGNTIYF. As DNA, the CDR3 is TGTGCCATCAGTGAGTCGATACAGGGAGGAAACACCATATATTTT. The rearrangement joins TRBV10-3 to TRBJ1-3; the D gene is possibly TRBD1 (6 bases). V lost 0 bases and J lost 4, with 10 bases in between. The germline V gene has CDR1 ENHRY and CDR2 SYGVKD. This CDR3 comprises 15 residues.

This clone came up a few times. V gene TRBV5-1 combines with J gene TRBJ1-5; D remains unclear. This CDR3 comprises 14 residues. Deletions cut 0 bases from V and 2 bases from J, with 6 bases between. Germline CDR1 and CDR2: SGHRS and YFSETQ. This chain's CDR3 is CASSLAGGNQPQHF. In nucleotides, the CDR3 is TGCGCCAGCAGCTTGGCCGGGGGCAATCAGCCCCAGCATTTT.

The chain has TRBV19 and TRBJ1-5; D not resolved. The CDR3 consists of 15 residues. CDR1 LNHDA and CDR2 SQIVND come from the germline V gene (reference sequence). V lost 7 bases and J 6 bases, leaving 19 bases between the germline ends. For the CDR3, the DNA is TGTGCCAGTACCCTCGGGCCGTTGTTGGGTCAGCCCCAGCATTTT. This encodes CASTLGPLLGQPQHF.

The rearrangement joins TRBV7-3 to TRBJ2-1, with D unresolved. V gave up 2 bases and J gave up 5 bases, with 7 bases separating them. The CDR3 spans 13 residues. In germline, CDR1 is SGHTA, CDR2 FQGTGA. This chain's CDR3 is CASSLQRDNEQFF. The CDR3 DNA reads as TGTGCCAGCAGCTTACAACGGGACAATGAGCAGTTCTTC.

The chain links TRBV6-5 to TRBJ2-7; tentative D call: TRBD2 (6 bases). The CDR3 runs to 13 residues. Per the germline V gene, CDR1 is MNHEY and CDR2 is SVGAGI. Deletions cut 6 bases from V and 6 bases from J, with 15 bases between. CDR3: CASRPGREVEQYF. CDR3 bases: TGTGCCAGCAGGCCAGGCAGGGAGGTCGAGCAGTACTTC.

The chain couples TRBV25-1 to TRBJ2-7, with a weak D call TRBD2 (5 bases). Germline-derived CDR1 and CDR2 are MGHDK and SYGVNS. The CDR3 totals 13 residues. Trimming removed 6 bases at V and 6 bases at J, with 15 bases between. The CDR3 is CASRGIPEGEQYF. The CDR3 region has the DNA TGTGCCAGCAGGGGGATTCCTGAGGGCGAGCAGTACTTC.